This T cell receptor beta chain stems from a study of PD-L1 blockade in urothelial cancer. Background on the study: Male sex and bladder-origin urothelial cancer characterized about 85% of the roughly 30 patients. Per blood sample, T cells had a median of roughly 150,000. Broader study findings: In blood sampled pretreatment, TCR clonality below the median predicted better survival.

For this clone: The antigen is not known.

Assay: immunoSEQ multiplex PCR; the TCRdb copy retains only in-frame clones and omits some. Of about 38,000 clones listed, just under 85% are singletons. Time point specified: pretreatment peripheral blood. Sampling of each patient yielded between 1 and 8 specimens, collected pretreatment and on-treatment. Germline V gives CDR1 GTSNPN, CDR2 SVGIG (reference sequence). The junction had 20 bases not matched to a gene; V was cut back by 3 bases and J by 1 base. This CDR3 comprises 20 residues. The genes are TRBV30 and TRBJ1-2, with 10 nucleotides matching TRBD1. Sample: PBMCs, taken around atezolizumab (anti-PD-L1) treatment. This TCR derives from an older man with urothelial cancer. CDR3 loop: CAWSTGTGVFSRKNNYGYTF. CDR3 nucleotides: TGTGCCTGGAGCACCGGGACAGGGGTGTTCTCACGTAAGAATAACTATGGCTACACCTTC.